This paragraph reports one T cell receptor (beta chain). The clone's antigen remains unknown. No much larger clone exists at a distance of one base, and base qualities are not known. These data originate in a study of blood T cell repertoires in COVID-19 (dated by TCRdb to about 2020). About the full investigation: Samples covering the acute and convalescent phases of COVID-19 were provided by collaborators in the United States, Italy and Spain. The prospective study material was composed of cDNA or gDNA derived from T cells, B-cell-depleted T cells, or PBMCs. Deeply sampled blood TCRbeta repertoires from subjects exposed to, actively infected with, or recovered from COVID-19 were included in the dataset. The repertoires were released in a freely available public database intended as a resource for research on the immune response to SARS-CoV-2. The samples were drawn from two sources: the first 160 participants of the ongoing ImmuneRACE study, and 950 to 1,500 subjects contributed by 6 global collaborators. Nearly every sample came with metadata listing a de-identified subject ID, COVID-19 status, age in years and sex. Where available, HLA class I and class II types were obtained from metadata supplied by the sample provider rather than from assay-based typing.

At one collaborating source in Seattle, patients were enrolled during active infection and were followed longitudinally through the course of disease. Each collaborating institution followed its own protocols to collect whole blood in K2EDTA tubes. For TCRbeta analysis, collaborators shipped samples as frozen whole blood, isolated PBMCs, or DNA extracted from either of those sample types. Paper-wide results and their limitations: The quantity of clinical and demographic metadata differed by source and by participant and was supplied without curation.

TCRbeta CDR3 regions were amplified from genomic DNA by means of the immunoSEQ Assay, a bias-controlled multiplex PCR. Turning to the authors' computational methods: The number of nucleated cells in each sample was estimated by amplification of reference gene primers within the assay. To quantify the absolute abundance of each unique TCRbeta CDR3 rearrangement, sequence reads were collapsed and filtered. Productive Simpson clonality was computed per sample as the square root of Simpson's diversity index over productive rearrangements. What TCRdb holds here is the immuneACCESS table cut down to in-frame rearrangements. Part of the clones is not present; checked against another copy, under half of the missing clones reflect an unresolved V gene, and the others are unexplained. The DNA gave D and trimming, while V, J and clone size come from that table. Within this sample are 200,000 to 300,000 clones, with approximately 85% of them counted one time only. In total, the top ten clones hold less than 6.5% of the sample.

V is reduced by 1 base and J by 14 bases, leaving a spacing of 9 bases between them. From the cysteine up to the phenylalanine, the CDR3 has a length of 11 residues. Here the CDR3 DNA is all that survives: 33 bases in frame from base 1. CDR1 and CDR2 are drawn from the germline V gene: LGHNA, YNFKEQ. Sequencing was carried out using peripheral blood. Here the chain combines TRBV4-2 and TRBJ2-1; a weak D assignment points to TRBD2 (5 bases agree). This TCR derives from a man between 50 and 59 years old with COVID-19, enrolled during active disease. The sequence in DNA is TGTGCCAGCAGCCAAGGTACCGGGGAGTTCTTC. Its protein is CASSQGTGEFF.